This is a list of T cell receptor beta chains from one sample in a study of Ad26.COV2.S vaccination and SARS-CoV-2 variants. The repertoire was sequenced with immunoSEQ multiplex PCR; TCRdb's copy has only in-frame clones and lacks some. Here the sample spans around 340,000 clones, roughly 91% being singletons. The source was peripheral blood, collected in a trial of Ad26.COV2.S vaccine versus placebo. All receptors derive from a person between 18 and 59 years old who received the Ad26.COV2.S COVID-19 vaccine or a placebo. Both conserved end residues are part of each CDR3. D genes are given only for firm matches.

d_gene	v_gene	j_gene	len	CDR3aa	CDR3nt
.	TRBV5-6	TRBJ2-2	14	CASSFVANTGELFF	TGTGCCAGCAGCTTCGTGGCGAACACCGGGGAGCTGTTTTTT
TRBD2	TRBV10-3	TRBJ2-1	14	CAIPASGEDNEQFF	TGTGCCATCCCGGCTAGCGGGGAAGACAATGAGCAGTTCTTC
TRBD2	TRBV3-1/TRBV3-2	TRBJ2-7	14	CASSRSGGAYEQYF	TGTGCCAGCAGCCGGAGCGGGGGCGCCTACGAGCAGTACTTC
.	TRBV7-2	TRBJ2-3	14	CASSLGAGTDTQYF	TGTGCCAGCAGCTTAGGGGCAGGCACAGATACGCAGTATTTT
TRBD1	TRBV6-6	TRBJ1-5	14	CASRTDRGNQPQHF	TGTGCCAGCAGGACCGACAGGGGAAATCAGCCCCAGCATTTT
TRBD2	TRBV4-3	TRBJ2-2	20	CASSQGLAGGRVPNTGELFF	TGCGCCAGCAGCCAAGGCCTAGCGGGGGGGAGGGTACCGAACACCGGGGAGCTGTTTTTT
.	TRBV4-3	TRBJ1-1	14	CASSQHRDNTEAFF	TGCGCCAGCAGCCAACATAGGGATAACACTGAAGCTTTCTTT
.	TRBV5-4	TRBJ2-3	15	CASSLSLGGADTQYF	TGTGCCAGCAGCTTGAGTTTAGGTGGGGCAGATACGCAGTATTTT
TRBD2	TRBV27	TRBJ2-7	15	CASSSPGLAAYEQYF	TGTGCCAGCAGTTCCCCGGGACTAGCTGCCTACGAGCAGTACTTC
.	TRBV10-1	TRBJ1-1	13	CASRQGLNTEAFF	TGCGCCAGCAGACAGGGATTGAACACTGAAGCTTTCTTT
.	TRBV9	TRBJ1-1	15	CASSVAEGWNTEAFF	TGTGCCAGCAGCGTAGCCGAGGGTTGGAACACTGAAGCTTTCTTT
TRBD2	TRBV11-2	TRBJ2-7	16	CASSSLSGGVSYEQYF	TGTGCCAGCAGCTCACTAAGCGGGGGGGTGTCCTACGAGCAGTACTTC
.	TRBV7-9	TRBJ1-4	18	CASSLEASTVATNEKLFF	TGTGCCAGCAGCTTAGAAGCCTCCACCGTTGCAACTAATGAAAAACTGTTTTTT
TRBD1	TRBV24-1	TRBJ2-3	18	CATSDLTTGTDNTDTQYF	TGTGCCACCAGTGATTTGACAACCGGGACAGACAACACAGATACGCAGTATTTT
TRBD1	TRBV3-1/TRBV3-2	TRBJ1-6	14	CASSLGQASSPLHF	TGTGCCAGCAGCCTGGGACAGGCAAGCTCACCCCTCCACTTT
.	TRBV6-1	TRBJ2-1	15	CASSESGASYNEQFF	TGTGCCAGCAGTGAAAGTGGGGCCTCCTACAATGAGCAGTTCTTC
.	TRBV5-1	TRBJ2-6	15	CASSLGPAGANVLTF	TGCGCCAGCAGCTTGGGTCCCGCTGGGGCCAACGTCCTGACTTTC
.	TRBV5-6	TRBJ2-5	17	CASSLAAFRGPVETQYF	TGTGCCAGCAGCTTGGCAGCTTTCAGGGGTCCCGTAGAGACCCAGTACTTC
.	TRBV4-1	TRBJ2-2	16	CASSQESGQNTGELFF	TGCGCCAGCAGCCAAGAGTCGGGACAGAACACCGGGGAGCTGTTTTTT
.	TRBV5-6	TRBJ2-5	11	CASSFTQTQYF	TGTGCCAGCAGCTTTACCCAAACCCAGTACTTC
.	TRBV7-2	TRBJ2-2	14	CASESGTNTGELFF	TGTGCCAGCGAATCAGGGACAAACACCGGGGAGCTGTTTTTT
.	TRBV9	TRBJ2-7	13	CASSVGSNYEQYF	TGTGCCAGCAGCGTTGGCTCCAACTACGAGCAGTACTTC
.	TRBV12-3/TRBV12-4	TRBJ2-2	11	CASSSTGELFF	TGTGCCAGCAGCAGTACCGGGGAGCTGTTTTTT
.	TRBV30	TRBJ1-1	15	CAWSVLRGWNAEAFF	TGTGCCTGGAGTGTACTGAGGGGGTGGAACGCTGAAGCTTTCTTT
.	TRBV7-8	TRBJ1-5	16	CASSFMHRDLGQPQHF	TGTGCCAGCAGCTTCATGCACAGGGATTTGGGTCAGCCCCAGCATTTT
TRBD1	TRBV27	TRBJ2-7	14	CASDPGRTGVEQYF	TGTGCCAGCGACCCCGGGCGTACAGGGGTCGAGCAGTACTTC